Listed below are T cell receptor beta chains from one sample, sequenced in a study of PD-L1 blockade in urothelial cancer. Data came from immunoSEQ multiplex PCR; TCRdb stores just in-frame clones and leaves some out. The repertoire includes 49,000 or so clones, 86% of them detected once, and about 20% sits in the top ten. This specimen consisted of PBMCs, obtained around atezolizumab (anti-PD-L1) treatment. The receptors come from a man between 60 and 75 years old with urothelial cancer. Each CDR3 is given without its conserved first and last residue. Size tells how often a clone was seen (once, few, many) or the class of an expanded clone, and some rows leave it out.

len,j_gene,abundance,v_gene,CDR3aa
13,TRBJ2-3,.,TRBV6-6,ASSSPGRGADTQY
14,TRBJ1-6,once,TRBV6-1,ASSEGYPQNGSPLH
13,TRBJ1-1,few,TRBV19,ASTRDRAKNTEAF
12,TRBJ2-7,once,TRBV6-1,ASSGPGGPYEQY
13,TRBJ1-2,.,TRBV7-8,ASSLALYRTYGYT
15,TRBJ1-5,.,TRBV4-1,ASSQPPGQNSNQPQH
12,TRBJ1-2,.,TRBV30,AWSVTGGVPGYT
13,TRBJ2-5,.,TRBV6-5,ASSYGLGGQETQY
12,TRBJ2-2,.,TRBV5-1,ASSSTSNTGELF
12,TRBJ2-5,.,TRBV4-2,ASSQGDRQETQY
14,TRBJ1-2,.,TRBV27,ASTTRRVGANYGYT
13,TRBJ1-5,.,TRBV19,ASSTGVRSNQPQH
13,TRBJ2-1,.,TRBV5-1,ASSLAGQGGNEQF
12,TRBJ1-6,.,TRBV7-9,ASSLDTNNSPLH
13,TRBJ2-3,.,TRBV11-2,ASSLRQGRADTQY
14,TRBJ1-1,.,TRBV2,ASRDLRTGESTEAF
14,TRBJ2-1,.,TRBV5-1,ASSAGGLAGGNEQF
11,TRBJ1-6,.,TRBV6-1,ASSDPGNSPLH
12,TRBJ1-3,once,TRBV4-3,ASSQESSGNTIY
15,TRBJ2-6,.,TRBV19,ASSTGGISSGANVLT
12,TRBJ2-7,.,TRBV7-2,ASSRTSGSYEQY
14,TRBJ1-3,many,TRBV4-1,ASSQEGQLSGNTIY
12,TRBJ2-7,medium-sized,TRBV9,ASSVGLAIDEQY
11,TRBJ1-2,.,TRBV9,ASSADGKSGYT
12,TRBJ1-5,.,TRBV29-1,SVGEGGGNQPQH
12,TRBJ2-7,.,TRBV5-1,ASSFQDRGHEQY
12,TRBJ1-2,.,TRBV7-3,ASSLNSKYYGYT
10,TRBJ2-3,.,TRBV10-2,ASSELADTQY
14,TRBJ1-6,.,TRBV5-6,ASSLFSAGGNSPLH
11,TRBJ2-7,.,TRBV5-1,ASSFRDNDEQY
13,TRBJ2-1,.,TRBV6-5,ASSYSGQWGNEQF
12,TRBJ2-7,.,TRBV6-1,ASSLGTTLYEQY
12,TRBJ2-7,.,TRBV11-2,ASSVTGTPHEQY
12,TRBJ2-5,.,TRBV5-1,ASGGTGVGETQY
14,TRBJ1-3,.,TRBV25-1,ASSEWDRGLGNTIY
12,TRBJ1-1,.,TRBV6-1,ASRTGYGNTEAF
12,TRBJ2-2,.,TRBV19,ASRVAGNTGELF
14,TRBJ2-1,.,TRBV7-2,ASSLGWGGLYNEQF
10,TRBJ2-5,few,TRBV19,ASSIRGETQY
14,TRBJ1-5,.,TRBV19,ASSIFGGLSNQPQH
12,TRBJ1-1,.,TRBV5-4,ASSLAREEAEAF
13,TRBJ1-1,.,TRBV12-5,ASGFWGGFGTEAF
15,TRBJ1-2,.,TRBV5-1,ASSLGRQGASNYGYT
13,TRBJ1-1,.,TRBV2,ASRPRTGDNTEAF
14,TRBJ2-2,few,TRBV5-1,ASSFREVLITGELF
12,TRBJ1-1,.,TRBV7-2,ASSFGQLNTEAF